The sequence of this T cell receptor (beta chain) was determined in a study of OX40 agonist ivuxolimab in advanced cancers. There are 16 residues in the CDR3. The V and J ends lost 5 bases and 3 bases respectively, with 16 bases between them. CDR1 is PRHDT and CDR2 is FYEKMQ in the germline V gene (reference sequence). TCRdb keeps only in-frame clones here, not all; method: immunoSEQ multiplex PCR. The sample lists some 87,000 clones, roughly 84% occurring once. A note on this clone: Its matching antigen is unknown.

Blood got drawn at baseline, again on cycle 4 day 1, and then on cycle 7 day 1. Study-wide results and caveats: On average, CD8+ T cells showed a greater number of expanded clones than CD4+. Partial responders dosed at 0.1-3.0 mg/kg displayed clonal expansion ranking among the lowest.

The sequencing here drew on CD4+ or CD8+ T cells sorted from blood, taken in a trial of the OX40 agonist ivuxolimab. This TCR was sampled from an adult with an advanced solid tumor such as melanoma, head and neck, liver or kidney cancer. This chain links TRBV13 with TRBJ2-2, with D perhaps matching TRBD1 (6 bases). The CDR3 sequence is CASSTTGTIYTGELFF. The CDR3 bases are TGTGCCAGCAGCACGACCGGGACAATCTACACCGGGGAGCTGTTTTTT.